These 18 T cell receptor beta chains were sequenced from one sample in a study of CD8 T cells in Susac syndrome. After extraction with the RNeasy kit, about 0.45 to 1 ug of the RNA was reverse transcribed using random hexamers. TCRdb reprocessed the immunoSEQ multiplex PCR reads via MiXCR and lists one record per CDR3 protein. The sample has around 200,000 distinct CDR3 sequences; 92% are singletons. Material for sequencing was CD8+ T cells from PBMCs. Source of these receptors: a human donor with multiple sclerosis.

This clonotype was recorded only once. The chain links TRBV25-1 to TRBJ1-1; D is possibly TRBD1 (6 bases). Per the germline V gene, CDR1 is MGHDK and CDR2 is SYGVNS. The CDR3 extends over 14 amino acids. V was cut by 4 bases and J by 6 bases, with 15 bases left in between. The CDR3 loop reads CASSVKRGGAEAFF. Here the CDR3 DNA reads TGTGCCAGCAGTGTGAAAAGGGGGGGAGCTGAAGCTTTCTTT.

The V and J genes are TRBV11-2 and TRBJ1-1, with D hard to call. The ends were cut back, 2 bases at V and 6 bases at J, with 13 bases in the middle. Germline assignment: CDR1 SGHAT and CDR2 FQNNGV. The CDR3 has 14 residues. The CDR3 here is CASSLIFLDAEAFF. In nucleotides, the CDR3 is TGTGCCAGCAGCTTAATATTCCTGGACGCTGAAGCTTTCTTT.

The chain links TRBV12-3 or TRBV12-4 to TRBJ2-2, with 8 bases fitting TRBD1. V lost 5 bases, J lost 3 bases, and 11 bases stayed unmatched. This CDR3 has 17 amino acids. CDR3 region: CASSTPPGTGDTGELFF. In DNA form, the CDR3 reads TGTGCCAGCAGTACCCCACCCGGGACAGGTGACACCGGGGAGCTGTTTTTT.

The chain recombines TRBV4-3 with TRBJ2-1, with 9 bases aligning to TRBD2. The V and J ends lost 4 bases and 6 bases, in that order; junction bases with no gene match: 7. The CDR3 covers 15 residues. The germline CDR1 and CDR2 sequences are LGHNA and YSLEER. The chain's CDR3 is CASSPASGIFNEQFF. The CDR3 DNA reads TGCGCCAGCAGCCCGGCTAGCGGGATATTCAATGAGCAGTTCTTC.

The CDR3 sequence: CALGGAGFDEQYF. CDR3 DNA sequence: TGTGCCCTGGGGGGGGCCGGGTTCGACGAGCAGTACTTC. The chain has TRBV5-4 and TRBJ2-7, with TRBD2 as a possible D gene (7 bases). CDR1 and CDR2 (germline): SGHNT, YYREEE (reference sequence). With 10 bases removed from V and 5 bases from J, the gap between germline ends came to 19 bases. The CDR3 covers 13 residues.

The V and J genes are TRBV29-1 and TRBJ2-1, with TRBD2 matching 14 bases. This CDR3 region has 18 residues. V shed 3 bases, J shed 4 bases, and the junction held 11 bases outside the gene matches. The germline CDR1 and CDR2 sequences are SQVTM and ANQGSEA. The CDR3 is CSVERGTSGRGPYNEQFF. The CDR3 DNA reads as TGCAGCGTTGAGAGAGGGACTAGCGGGAGAGGCCCTTACAATGAGCAGTTCTTC.

The genes are TRBV14 and TRBJ2-3; TRBD2 is a possible D gene (7 bases). The germline V gene has CDR1 SGHDN and CDR2 FVKESK. V dropped 4 bases and J dropped 5 bases, with 16 bases sitting between them. The CDR3 has 15 residues. CDR3 sequence (DNA): TGTGCCAGCAGCCCGCGGGGGCTCACACTAGATACGCAGTATTTT. It codes for CASSPRGLTLDTQYF. Combining the CDR3 with reference TRBV14 and TRBJ2-3 gives the whole variable domain EAGVTQFPSHSVIEKGQTVTLRCDPISGHDNLYWYRRVMGKEIKFLLHFVKESKQDESGMPNNRFLAERTGGTYSTLKVQPAELEDSGVYFCASSPRGLTLDTQYFGPGTRLTVL.

This chain connects TRBV20-1 to TRBJ1-2; the match to TRBD1 covers 7 bases. Germline CDR1 is DFQATT and CDR2 is SNEGSKA (reference sequence). This CDR3 contains 12 residues. The V and J ends lost 5 bases and 2 bases, in that order; junction bases with no gene match: 2. The CDR3 region is CSAGDRNYGYTF. The CDR3 coding sequence is TGCAGTGCTGGGGACAGAAACTATGGCTACACCTTC.

This clonotype was picked up one time. The chain couples TRBV5-6 to TRBJ2-5; D is possibly TRBD2 (5 bases). CDR3 length: 14 residues. V was cut by 0 bases and J by 3 bases, with 9 bases left in between. In germline, CDR1 is SGHDT, CDR2 YYEEEE. CDR3 sequence (DNA): TGTGCCAGCAGCTTGGCCACCGGGAAAGAGACCCAGTACTTC. It codes for CASSLATGKETQYF.

This clonotype was seen only once. This sequence joins TRBV18 and TRBJ2-2, with 8 bases lining up with TRBD1. With 3 bases clipped from V and 0 bases from J, the junction kept 6 bases outside the gene matches. This CDR3 has 17 residues. The germline CDR1 and CDR2 sequences are KGHSH and LQKENI. The DNA of the CDR3 is TGTGCCAGCTCACCCGACAGGGGTCCGCCGAACACCGGGGAGCTGTTTTTT. Amino acid sequence: CASSPDRGPPNTGELFF.

CDR3 protein: CASNPGGKETQYF. The CDR3 region has the DNA TGTGCCAGCAACCCCGGGGGAAAAGAGACCCAGTACTTC. This chain connects TRBV6-1 to TRBJ2-5; D may be TRBD2 (6 bases). CDR1 and CDR2 from the germline V gene are MNHNS and SASEGT. The CDR3 is 13 amino acids. The V gene lost 7 bases and the J gene lost 3 bases, with 12 bases spanning the gap.

This sequence joins TRBV4-1 and TRBJ2-4, with D perhaps matching TRBD2 (5 bases). The length of the CDR3 is 13 residues. The ends were cut back, 2 bases at V and 5 bases at J, with 7 bases in the middle. Germline V gives CDR1 MGHRA, CDR2 YSYEKL. In nucleotides, the CDR3 is TGCGCCAGCAGCCAAATCGGGGAAAACATTCAGTACTTC. Its translation is CASSQIGENIQYF.

The chain combines TRBV3-1 with TRBJ2-2; 7 nucleotides agree with TRBD1. Trimming removed 0 bases from V and 0 bases from J; junction bases left unmatched: 10. This CDR3 comprises 19 residues. Germline CDR1 reads LGHDT; CDR2 reads YNNKEL (reference sequence). CDR3 in amino acids: CASSQEGLGQIANTGELFF. CDR3 sequence (DNA): TGTGCCAGCAGCCAAGAAGGTTTGGGACAGATAGCGAACACCGGGGAGCTGTTTTTT.

The chain carries TRBV10-3 and TRBJ2-3; D is perhaps TRBD2 (6 bases). V was cut by 2 bases and J by 1 base, with 19 bases left in between. Germline V gene sequence: CDR1 ENHRY, CDR2 SYGVKD. CDR3 size: 18 residues. CDR3 residues: CAISETSSATDRTDTQYF. Here the CDR3 DNA reads TGTGCCATCAGTGAGACTTCTAGCGCAACGGACCGCACAGATACGCAGTATTTT.

The chain is built from TRBV7-9 and TRBJ1-6; D is undetermined. Germline V gene data show CDR1 as SEHNR and CDR2 as FQNEAQ (reference sequence). The CDR3 is 12 amino acids. The ends were cut back, 5 bases at V and 5 bases at J, with 4 bases in the middle. CDR3 sequence: CASSEDNSPLHF. In DNA form, the CDR3 reads TGTGCCAGCAGCGAAGATAATTCACCCCTCCACTTT.

The chain links TRBV7-3 to TRBJ1-6, with D perhaps matching TRBD1 (5 bases). V gave up 4 bases and J gave up 11 bases, with 15 bases separating them. CDR3 length equals 14 residues. Germline V gives CDR1 SGHTA, CDR2 FQGTGA. CDR3 DNA: TGTGCCAGCAGCTCGACCCATCAGGGAGCACCCCTCCACTTT. This gives the protein CASSSTHQGAPLHF.

This rearrangement joins TRBV9 to TRBJ2-1; 7 bases match TRBD1. CDR3 size: 15 residues. V shed 3 bases, J shed 10 bases, and the junction held 13 bases outside the gene matches. Per the germline V gene, CDR1 is SGDLS and CDR2 is YYNGEE. Here the CDR3 reads CASSGAETGPLEQFF. The CDR3, as DNA: TGTGCCAGCAGCGGGGCCGAGACAGGGCCGCTAGAGCAGTTCTTC.

The chain employs TRBV27 and TRBJ1-5; D is unresolved. CDR1 is MNHEY and CDR2 is SMNVEV in the germline V gene (reference sequence). CDR3 length: 13 residues. V was pared by 4 bases and J by 4 bases, with 8 bases between. The DNA for the CDR3 is TGTGCCAGCAGTTCCAGCCTAAATCAGCCCCAGCATTTT. This encodes CASSSSLNQPQHF.